This T cell receptor (beta chain) comes out of a study of OX40 agonist ivuxolimab in advanced cancers. Repertoires were generated with immunoSEQ multiplex PCR, while TCRdb's copy carries only in-frame clones and drops some. The sample carries 72,000 or so clones, around 87% recorded once. The CDR3 is 17 amino acids. Germline V lookup: CDR1 SGHVS, CDR2 FNYEAQ. V lost 5 bases and J 2 bases, leaving 19 bases between the germline ends. The source of this sequence is an adult with an advanced solid tumor such as melanoma, head and neck, liver or kidney cancer. V usage is TRBV7-6 and J usage is TRBJ1-5; possibly TRBD1 for D (5 bases). This specimen was CD4+ or CD8+ T cells sorted from blood, taken in a trial of the OX40 agonist ivuxolimab. CDR3: CASSRGPGYEGNQPQHF. The CDR3 bases are TGTGCCAGCAGCAGGGGCCCTGGGTATGAGGGCAATCAGCCCCAGCATTTT. The full variable domain, its missing parts supplied by reference TRBV7-6 and TRBJ1-5, is GAGVSQSPRYKVTKRGQDVALRCDPISGHVSLYWYRQALGQGPEFLTYFNYEAQQDKSGLPNDRFSAERPEGSISTLTIQRTEQRDSAMYRCASSRGPGYEGNQPQHFGDGTRLSIL.